At least ten counts were recorded for the clone carrying this T cell receptor beta chain. The CDR3 runs to 11 residues. Trimming stripped 10 bases from V and 10 bases from J, with 15 bases between. Germline assignment: CDR1 MNHNS and CDR2 SASEGT. These data come from a study of T-cell reconstitution after alpha-beta-depleted transplantation in children. Preparation of the TCRbeta library used unique molecular identifiers. MiXCR, run by TCRdb on the PCR reads, gives a single entry per CDR3 protein. The data hold under 350,000 distinct CDR3 sequences, with around 9.6% observed a single time. This specimen consisted of PBMCs from the stem cell graft donor, obtained from the stem cell graft. The sequence came from a human donor who donated a stem cell graft to a child with SCID. The V call is TRBV6-1, the J call TRBJ2-3, with a weak D call TRBD2 (5 bases). The CDR3 DNA reads as TGTGCCACTTTAAGGACCGGGGCGCAGTATTTT. The encoded protein is CATLRTGAQYF.